This T cell receptor (beta chain) derives from a study of blood T cell repertoires in COVID-19. The wider study: The United States, Italy and Spain supplied acute and convalescent COVID-19 samples.

Per the original methods: Scientists estimated how many nucleated cells there were by amplifying reference gene primers. Sequencing was performed with immunoSEQ multiplex PCR; in TCRdb, only in-frame clones are kept and a portion is missing. That table supplies the V and J calls and clone size; D and trimming were determined from the DNA. The table has some 220,000 clones, roughly 87% seen once; the top ten hold less than 15%. The table lists this clone with a count of one. CDR3 length: 14 residues. The V end was cut by 4 bases, the J end by 7 bases, with 17 bases between. The germline V gene has CDR1 SGHTS and CDR2 YDEGEE.

The sequenced sample was peripheral blood. The chain is built from TRBV5-8 and TRBJ1-2, with D maybe TRBD1 (5 bases). This sequence was found in a young woman who had recovered from COVID-19. CDR3 protein: CASSAPDSRAGYTF. The CDR3, as DNA: TGTGCCAGCAGCGCCCCCGACAGCCGGGCTGGCTACACCTTC.